This T cell receptor beta chain was recovered during a study of T cells in localized non-small cell lung cancer. Method: immunoSEQ multiplex PCR; TCRdb's copy keeps in-frame clones and lacks some. The sample lists about 59,000 clones, just over 90% occurring once. The CDR3 covers 16 residues. This specimen was peripheral blood, taken before any cancer treatment. This sequence joins TRBV21-1 and TRBJ2-7; TRBD2 is the table's D call, not checked against the DNA. TRBV21-1 is an annotated pseudogene. This sequence originates from a man aged 35 to 70 with stage I lung adenocarcinoma. The CDR3 nucleotides are TGTGCCAGCAGCCCTACAGGACTAGCGGGCTGCTACGAGCAGTACTTC. This encodes CASSPTGLAGCYEQYF.